One T cell receptor beta chain is described in this entry. Clones were sequenced by immunoSEQ multiplex PCR, and TCRdb holds only the in-frame ones, with some missing. The profile covers 85,000 to 100,000 clones, with about 92% appearing a single time and around 0.28% taken by the ten largest. V lost 6 bases and J 0 bases, leaving 20 bases between the germline ends. Germline CDR1 is LNHDA and CDR2 is SQIVND (reference sequence). This CDR3 has 17 residues. The data were obtained in a study of OX40 agonist ivuxolimab in advanced cancers. The sequenced sample was CD4+ or CD8+ T cells sorted from blood, obtained in a trial of the OX40 agonist ivuxolimab. The receptor comes from an adult with an advanced solid tumor such as melanoma, head and neck, liver or kidney cancer. The rearrangement joins TRBV19 to TRBJ1-1; no firm D call. Written as DNA, the CDR3 is TGTGCCAGTAGACGGGTGTGGGGTCCGTTTATGAACACTGAAGCTTTCTTT. Encoded protein: CASRRVWGPFMNTEAFF.